These 31 T cell receptor beta chains were all obtained from the same sample, sequenced in a study of blood T cell repertoires in COVID-19 (dated by TCRdb to about 2020). The receptor library was made with the immunoSEQ multiplex PCR assay. In its TCRdb copy, this immuneACCESS table keeps in-frame sequences only and misses some clones. Where compared with another copy, unresolved V genes explain less than half of these, and the others have no known cause. The sample table shows tens of thousands of clones, and 84% are seen once. 28% of the sample is in the top ten clones. Sequencing used peripheral blood. These receptors were obtained from a human donor in a cohort sampled during active COVID-19.

The chain is built from TRBV6-5 and TRBJ1-2; 7 positions match TRBD1. V lost 5 bases and J lost 7; bases outside the gene matches: 13. The germline CDR1 and CDR2 sequences are MNHEY and SVGAGI. The CDR3 extends over 15 amino acids. The CDR3 spells CASSRSLGQFSGYTF. CDR3 bases: TGTGCCAGCAGTCGCTCATTGGGACAGTTCTCTGGCTACACCTTC.

In DNA, the CDR3 is TGTGCCAGCAGCCCACCTCAGACAGGGCGTCGGGGAATGAACACTGAAGCTTTCTTT. Residues: CASSPPQTGRRGMNTEAFF. The chain couples TRBV21-1 to TRBJ1-1; TRBD1 reflects the table's D call only, with no check against the DNA. TRBV21-1 is reported as a pseudogene. CDR3 length: 19 amino acids.

V gene TRBV5-1 combines with J gene TRBJ2-3; 9 bases match TRBD1. Trimming cost V 0 bases and J 3 bases; bases outside gene matches: 5. Germline assignment: CDR1 SGHRS and CDR2 YFSETQ. This CDR3 comprises 16 residues. Written as DNA, the CDR3 is TGCGCCAGCAGCTTGGAAACAGGGGGCATAACAGATACGCAGTATTTT. Translation gives CASSLETGGITDTQYF.

The J gene is TRBJ2-5, the V gene TRBV9; 8 bases are shared with TRBD2. This CDR3 is 15 amino acids long. Germline V gene data show CDR1 as SGDLS and CDR2 as YYNGEE. V was pared by 0 bases and J by 0 bases, with 1 base of the junction left unmatched. The CDR3 DNA is TGTGCCAGCAGCGTAGGCGGGGGGAACCAAGAGACCCAGTACTTC. Protein sequence: CASSVGGGNQETQYF.

The V and J genes are TRBV15 and TRBJ2-1; TRBD1 matches at 10 bases. This CDR3 spans 13 amino acids. The germline CDR1 and CDR2 sequences are LNHNV and YYDKDF (reference sequence). V gave up 3 bases and J gave up 8 bases; unmatched junction bases: 1. Here the CDR3 reads CATSSDRGHEQFF. CDR3 coding DNA: TGTGCCACCAGCAGCGACAGGGGGCATGAGCAGTTCTTC.

The chain recombines TRBV7-9 with TRBJ1-5; D remains unclear. This CDR3 spans 14 amino acids. Looked up from germline, CDR1 is SEHNR and CDR2 is FQNEAQ (reference sequence). With 1 base removed from V and 0 bases from J, the gap between germline ends came to 4 bases. The CDR3 region has the DNA TGTGCCAGCAGCTTAGGGGCTAGCAATCAGCCCCAGCATTTT. Translating it yields CASSLGASNQPQHF.

This chain links TRBV7-2 with TRBJ2-2, with 10 bases aligning to TRBD2. Germline V CDR1 and CDR2: SGHTA, FQGNSA. V trimming: 5 bases; J trimming: 5 bases; junction bases outside the gene matches: 8. The CDR3 loop spans 16 amino acids. In DNA form, the CDR3 reads TGTGCCAGCAGCCCCATTCCACTAGCGGGGACCGGGGAGCTGTTTTTT. This gives the protein CASSPIPLAGTGELFF. The full variable domain, its missing parts supplied by reference TRBV7-2 and TRBJ2-2, is GAGVSQSPSNKVTEKGKDVELRCDPISGHTALYWYRQSLGQGLEFLIYFQGNSAPDKSGLPSDRFSAERTGGSVSTLTIQRTQQEDSAVYLCASSPIPLAGTGELFFGEGSRLTVL.

This chain joins TRBV18 and TRBJ2-7; D is undetermined. V lost 6 bases, J lost 5 bases, and 11 bases lay in between. Germline CDR1 and CDR2: KGHSH and LQKENI. The CDR3 runs to 12 residues. The CDR3 DNA follows: TGTGCCAGCTCGACACAGAGCAACGAGCAGTACTTC. Residues: CASSTQSNEQYF.

The chain recombines TRBV28 with TRBJ2-5, with D possibly being TRBD2 (5 bases). The CDR3 contains 14 residues. Trimming removed 5 bases from V and 0 bases from J, with 10 bases in between. Germline CDR1 and CDR2: MDHEN and SYDVKM. The CDR3 bases are TGTGCCAGCAGTGGACTCGGGAACCAAGAGACCCAGTACTTC. The encoded protein is CASSGLGNQETQYF. Variable domain in full (rest from reference TRBV28 and TRBJ2-5): DVKVTQSSRYLVKRTGEKVFLECVQDMDHENMFWYRQDPGLGLRLIYFSYDVKMKEKGDIPEGYSVSREKKERFSLILESASTNQTSMYLCASSGLGNQETQYFGPGTRLLVL.

The chain carries TRBV12-5 and TRBJ2-5; D may be TRBD2 (6 bases). The CDR3 is 14 amino acids. Germline loops: CDR1 LGHNT, CDR2 FRNRAP. Trimming removed 2 bases at V and 7 bases at J, with 14 bases between. The CDR3, as DNA: TGTGCTAGTGGTTTGTCCGGGGGAATGGCGACCCAGTACTTC. As protein: CASGLSGGMATQYF.

This clone was picked up many times. The chain couples TRBV7-2 to TRBJ2-3; TRBD2 matches at 12 bases. This CDR3 contains 17 residues. Germline CDR1 and CDR2: SGHTA and FQGNSA. The J segment lost 1 base and the V segment lost 5 bases, leaving 7 bases of the junction unmatched. The CDR3 protein is CASSPSGGAGGTDTQYF. Written as DNA, the CDR3 is TGTGCCAGCAGCCCTAGCGGGGGGGCAGGAGGCACAGATACGCAGTATTTT.

This chain connects TRBV10-1 to TRBJ2-7, with 8 bases that match TRBD1. V shed 7 bases, J shed 5 bases, and the junction held 7 bases outside the gene matches. The V gene's germline CDR1 is WNHNN and CDR2 SYGVQD (reference sequence). This CDR3 spans 13 amino acids. Written as DNA, the CDR3 is TGCGCCAGCAATACCGGGACAGGAGACGAGCAGTACTTC. As protein: CASNTGTGDEQYF.

This clone appeared once. This chain uses TRBV5-1 with TRBJ2-1, with TRBD1 matching 12 bases. This CDR3 has 14 residues. J lost 9 bases, V lost 4 bases, and 5 bases had no gene match. CDR1 is SGHRS, CDR2 YFSETQ, per germline. CDR3 residues: CASSPGQGAGEQFF. As DNA, the CDR3 is TGCGCCAGCAGCCCGGGACAGGGGGCCGGTGAGCAGTTCTTC.

The chain joins TRBV2 to TRBJ2-7; 7 bases match TRBD1. CDR3 length: 14 amino acids. Per germline, CDR1 SNHLY and CDR2 FYNNEI. J was trimmed by 2 bases and V by 8 bases; bases with no gene match: 9. The CDR3 sequence is CASHKGATPYEQYF. The CDR3 DNA follows: TGTGCCAGCCATAAGGGGGCCACTCCCTACGAGCAGTACTTC.

J is TRBJ2-1 and V is TRBV5-1, with 10 positions matching TRBD2. CDR3 size: 17 residues. Germline V gene sequence: CDR1 SGHRS, CDR2 YFSETQ. Trimming at V came to 0 bases and at J to 9 bases, leaving 12 bases not matched to a gene. As DNA, the CDR3 is TGCGCCAGCAGCTTGGAAAACAGAGCGGGGGGGCCAGGTGAGCAGTTCTTC. Protein sequence: CASSLENRAGGPGEQFF.

Turning to this clone: Mismatch with germline at one junction end may stem from a read error. The rearrangement uses TRBV7-9 and TRBJ2-7, with 7 bases fitting TRBD1. The germline CDR1 and CDR2 sequences are SEHNR and FQNEAQ (reference sequence). The CDR3 consists of 12 residues. The CDR3 protein is CASSLDRRYMFF. CDR3 DNA: TGTGCCAGCAGCTTGGACAGGCGGTATATGTTCTTC.

This rearrangement joins TRBV4-3 to TRBJ1-5, with TRBD1 as a possible D gene (5 bases). The germline V gene has CDR1 LGHNA and CDR2 YSLEER. CDR3 length: 16 residues. The V gene lost 4 bases and the J gene lost 5 bases, with 18 bases spanning the gap. Here the CDR3 DNA reads TGCGCCAGCAGCCGACCCAGCGCGGGGCGCGATCAGCCCCAGCATTTT. Protein sequence: CASSRPSAGRDQPQHF.

The rearrangement uses TRBV9 and TRBJ2-2, with 8 bases that match TRBD2. Trimming cost V 5 bases and J 4 bases; bases outside gene matches: 10. Germline CDR1 and CDR2: SGDLS and YYNGEE. The CDR3 covers 16 residues. CDR3 nucleotide sequence: TGTGCCAGCAGTCCCCCAGCGGGGGTGTCCACCGGGGAGCTGTTTTTT. It encodes CASSPPAGVSTGELFF.

The chain combines TRBV7-9 with TRBJ2-3; 8 bases are a match to TRBD1. Germline loops: CDR1 SEHNR, CDR2 FQNEAQ (reference sequence). Unmatched junction bases numbered 11, after V lost 1 base and J lost 11 bases. The CDR3 extends over 15 amino acids. As DNA, the CDR3 is TGTGCCAGCAGCTTAGTTTCTTACAGGGGGTCAATGCAGTATTTT. Translation gives CASSLVSYRGSMQYF. Supplemented by reference TRBV7-9 and TRBJ2-3, the full variable domain reads DTGVSQNPRHKITKRGQNVTFRCDPISEHNRLYWYRQTLGQGPEFLTYFQNEAQLEKSRLLSDRFSAERPKGSFSTLEIQRTEQGDSAMYLCASSLVSYRGSMQYFGPGTRLTVL.

The chain joins TRBV19 to TRBJ1-5; the D is unclear. V lost 0 bases to trimming and J lost 5 bases, with 11 bases between them. The CDR3 sequence is 15 residues long. The germline gives CDR1 LNHDA, CDR2 SQIVND (reference sequence). The CDR3 DNA sequence: TGTGCCAGTAGTATAGATCACAGACCCCATCAGCCCCAGCATTTT. Its protein is CASSIDHRPHQPQHF. Looking up the rest from reference TRBV19 and TRBJ1-5 gives the full variable domain: DGGITQSPKYLFRKEGQNVTLSCEQNLNHDAMYWYRQDPGQGLRLIYYSQIVNDFQKGDIAEGYSVSREKKESFPLTVTSAQKNPTAFYLCASSIDHRPHQPQHFGDGTRLSIL.

The rearrangement uses TRBV6-4 and TRBJ2-7, with 9 bases lining up with TRBD1. The trim removed 6 bases at V and 5 bases at J, leaving 11 bases unmatched. Germline loops: CDR1 MRHNA, CDR2 SNTAGT. This CDR3 has 15 residues. The CDR3 coding sequence is TGTGCCAGCAGGCCTCCGGGACAGGGTGGCCACGAGCAGTACTTC. Its translation is CASRPPGQGGHEQYF.

The chain links TRBV11-2 to TRBJ2-2; the match to TRBD1 covers 9 bases. This CDR3 comprises 16 residues. From germline, CDR1 is SGHAT and CDR2 FQNNGV. V lost 5 bases to trimming and J lost 1 base; unmatched junction nucleotides: 5. The CDR3 is CASSRGGQGNTGELFF. DNA for the CDR3: TGTGCCAGCAGCAGGGGGGGACAGGGGAACACCGGGGAGCTGTTTTTT.

The chain carries TRBV19 and TRBJ2-7; a weak D match, TRBD2 (5 bases). The CDR3 has 16 residues. Germline V lookup: CDR1 LNHDA, CDR2 SQIVND (reference sequence). V lost 6 bases, J lost 7 bases, and 25 bases lay in between. The CDR3 here is CASRANAAEGSWEQYF. CDR3 nucleotide sequence: TGTGCCAGTAGGGCTAATGCCGCAGAGGGTTCGTGGGAGCAGTACTTC.

The rearrangement joins TRBV9 to TRBJ2-1; D may be TRBD1 (6 bases). Trimming removed 2 bases at V and 4 bases at J, with 13 bases between. CDR3 length: 15 residues. Germline CDR1 is SGDLS and CDR2 is YYNGEE. The CDR3 DNA reads as TGTGCCAGCAGCGTTGGTGGGGGCCCATACAATGAGCAGTTCTTC. It yields the protein CASSVGGGPYNEQFF.

The chain carries TRBV3-1 (or the pseudogene TRBV3-2) and TRBJ1-2, with D tentatively TRBD1 (5 bases). Looked up from germline, CDR1 is LGHDT and CDR2 is YNNKEL (reference sequence). The CDR3 is 13 residues long. V lost 1 base and J lost 4, with 7 bases in between. CDR3 residues: CASSQGTGYGYTF. The CDR3 DNA sequence: TGTGCCAGCAGCCAAGGAACAGGCTATGGCTACACCTTC.

The chain couples TRBV11-3 to TRBJ2-6, with a tentative D call TRBD1 (6 bases). The CDR3 has 20 amino acids. The V gene lost 0 bases and the J gene lost 0 bases, with 18 bases spanning the gap. The germline V gene has CDR1 SGHNT and CDR2 YENEEA. CDR3 loop: CASSLDFRRGPSSGANVLTF. As DNA, the CDR3 is TGTGCCAGCAGCTTAGATTTCCGCAGGGGCCCTAGCTCTGGGGCCAACGTCCTGACTTTC. The variable domain in full, with the rest retrieved from reference TRBV11-3 and TRBJ2-6, is EAGVVQSPRYKIIEKKQPVAFWCNPISGHNTLYWYLQNLGQGPELLIRYENEEAVDDSQLPKDRFSAERLKGVDSTLKIQPAELGDSAVYLCASSLDFRRGPSSGANVLTFGAGSRLTVL.

In this sample, this clone turned up a few times. V gene TRBV29-1 combines with J gene TRBJ2-7; the D is unclear. The V end lost 7 bases, the J end lost 0 bases, and 13 bases lay between the germline ends. CDR1 and CDR2 from the germline V gene are SQVTM and ANQGSEA. The CDR3 is made up of 13 amino acids. The CDR3 coding sequence is TGCAGCGCCACCGGGTCTTACTCCTACGAGCAGTACTTC. Its translation: CSATGSYSYEQYF.

This chain joins TRBV4-1 and TRBJ2-1; 8 positions agree with TRBD2. CDR1 is MGHRA and CDR2 is YSYEKL in the germline V gene. The CDR3 sequence is 15 residues long. Trimming took 1 base from V and 4 from J; bases not matched to a gene: 3. The CDR3 DNA sequence: TGCGCCAGCAGCCAAGCGGGGGGGCCATACAATGAGCAGTTCTTC. It is translated as CASSQAGGPYNEQFF.

V is TRBV5-1 and J is TRBJ2-2, with 8 bases identical to TRBD2. In germline, CDR1 is SGHRS, CDR2 YFSETQ. V trimming: 1 base; J trimming: 5 bases; junction bases outside the gene matches: 7. This CDR3 has 16 amino acids. The CDR3: CASSLQAGVGTGELFF. CDR3 nucleotide sequence: TGCGCCAGCAGCTTGCAAGCGGGGGTAGGAACCGGGGAGCTGTTTTTT.

The genes are TRBV9 and TRBJ2-1, with 9 bases aligning to TRBD2. The V gene end was trimmed by 4 bases and the J gene end by 5 bases; junction bases not matched to a gene: 22. Germline CDR1 reads SGDLS; CDR2 reads YYNGEE. The CDR3 loop spans 20 amino acids. In nucleotides, the CDR3 is TGTGCCAGCAGCCCCCGAGACGGTCTTCGGACTAGCGTATCCCACAATGAGCAGTTCTTC. Translated, it gives CASSPRDGLRTSVSHNEQFF. Full variable domain (missing parts from reference TRBV9 and TRBJ2-1): DSGVTQTPKHLITATGQRVTLRCSPRSGDLSVYWYQQSLDQGLQFLIQYYNGEERAKGNILERFSAQQFPDLHSELNLSSLELGDSALYFCASSPRDGLRTSVSHNEQFFGPGTRLTVL.

The rearrangement joins TRBV11-2 to TRBJ2-5; TRBD1 is a possible D gene (6 bases). The CDR3 length is 13 residues. Deletions cut 5 bases from V and 1 base from J, with 8 bases between. CDR1 is SGHAT, CDR2 FQNNGV, per germline. The DNA of the CDR3 is TGTGCCAGCAGCGGGGGCGTCCAAGAGACCCAGTACTTC. This encodes CASSGGVQETQYF.